These 3 T cell receptor beta chains came from one sample sequenced in a study of post-analysis software for immune sequencing data. Points from the study as a whole: A few TRBV segments were significantly more frequent in patients than in controls. TRBV5-6, TRBV5-1 and TRBV20-1 were among these segments.

Incorporated into the TCR beta cDNA libraries were unique molecular identifiers, which served to reduce PCR and sequencing biases. TCRdb reprocessed the PCR reads with MiXCR, giving one entry per CDR3 protein. Among hundreds of thousands of distinct CDR3 sequences listed, 30% were seen once. For these receptors, no antigen is known. Sequencing was performed on blood. These receptor sequences come from a girl under 18 with multiple sclerosis.

This clonotype has more than one count but fewer than ten. The J gene is TRBJ1-2, the V gene TRBV6-5; no firm D call. This CDR3 contains 14 residues. The ends were cut back, 6 bases at V and 4 bases at J, with 15 bases in the middle. Germline assignment: CDR1 MNHEY and CDR2 SVGAGI. The CDR3 sequence is CASSSTKNPYGYTF. Written as DNA, the CDR3 is TGTGCCAGCAGCTCGACCAAAAACCCCTATGGCTACACCTTC.

This clonotype was observed a few times. For the CDR3, the DNA is TGCGCCAGCAGCCCGACAGGGCATAGCACAGATACGCAGTATTTT. Residues: CASSPTGHSTDTQYF. The V call is TRBV5-1, the J call TRBJ2-3; 7 bases line up with TRBD1. The ends lost 4 bases at V and 0 bases at J; junction bases unmatched: 5. This CDR3 region has 15 residues. In germline, CDR1 is SGHRS, CDR2 YFSETQ.

Turning to this clonotype: A single base separates this from a much larger clone, so it may be a read error. This chain connects TRBV29-1 to TRBJ2-1, with TRBD1 matching over 7 bases. V shed 4 bases, J shed 7 bases, and the junction held 7 bases outside the gene matches. This CDR3 contains 13 residues. The germline gives CDR1 SQVTM, CDR2 ANQGSEA. CDR3 amino acids: CSVGGGILNEQFF. The CDR3 DNA follows: TGCAGCGTTGGAGGGGGCATCTTGAATGAGCAGTTCTTC.